Following are 20 T cell receptor beta chains from one sample sequenced in a study of cytomegalovirus exposure and HLA in healthy donors. The PCR made use of 60 Vbeta and 13 Jbeta primers. Sequenced by immunoSEQ multiplex PCR; TCRdb stores in-frame clones only, minus some. The data hold 100,000 to 150,000 clones, with approximately 78% observed a single time. Sequencing was carried out using PBMCs. The receptors derive from a man aged 25 to 45 in good health and CMV-seropositive.

J is TRBJ2-4 and V is TRBV28; TRBD2 matches 8 bases. There are 14 residues in the CDR3. The germline V gene has CDR1 MDHEN and CDR2 SYDVKM. Unmatched junction bases numbered 10, after V lost 6 bases and J lost 9 bases. CDR3: CASSSGGAWVIQYF. In DNA form, the CDR3 reads TGTGCCAGCAGCTCGGGGGGGGCTTGGGTCATTCAGTACTTC.

Turning to this clone: A read error may account for a junction end that differs from germline. The V gene is TRBV6-1, the J gene TRBJ2-6; D may be TRBD2 (5 bases). Per the germline V gene, CDR1 is MNHNS and CDR2 is SASEGT. The CDR3 covers 11 residues. The CDR3 nucleotides are TGTGCCAGCAGTGAAGTGAGCGGTTATGAATTC. Protein sequence: CASSEVSGYEF.

The chain joins TRBV5-5 to TRBJ2-7; 7 nucleotides line up with TRBD2. Germline CDR1 SGHKS, CDR2 YYEKEE (reference sequence). Trimming cost V 2 bases and J 0 bases; bases outside gene matches: 5. The CDR3 sequence is 15 residues long. The CDR3 DNA is TGTGCCAGCAGCTTCGAGGGAGGGCCCTCCTACGAGCAGTACTTC. As protein: CASSFEGGPSYEQYF.

The chain recombines TRBV27 with TRBJ2-7, with TRBD1 as a possible D gene (5 bases). The CDR3 has 13 residues. Germline loops: CDR1 MNHEY, CDR2 SMNVEV (reference sequence). Trimming stripped 6 bases from V and 5 bases from J, with 14 bases between. Here the CDR3 DNA reads TGTGCCAGCAGGGATAGGGGCTTCCACGAGCAGTACTTC. As protein: CASRDRGFHEQYF.

The chain combines TRBV5-5 with TRBJ1-5; no definite D call. The CDR3 contains 16 residues. V was shortened by 1 base and J by 2 bases, with 13 bases between the two germline ends. From germline, CDR1 is SGHKS and CDR2 YYEKEE (reference sequence). In DNA, the CDR3 is TGTGCCAGCAGCTTGATTTGGGCGCGGGGCAATCAGCCCCAGCATTTT. It translates to CASSLIWARGNQPQHF.

This clone was found once. The rearrangement links TRBV6-5 to TRBJ2-6, with a weak D call TRBD2 (6 bases). The CDR3 spans 16 residues. Trimming pared 4 bases from V and 1 base from J, leaving 11 bases between. Germline V gives CDR1 MNHEY, CDR2 SVGAGI. The chain's CDR3 is CASSFQAGSGANVLTF. The CDR3 nucleotides are TGTGCCAGCAGTTTTCAGGCGGGATCTGGGGCCAACGTCCTGACTTTC.

The chain is built from TRBV4-2 and TRBJ2-3; no reliable D call. Between the trimmed V and J ends, which lost 0 bases and 6 bases, there was a span of 10 bases. CDR3 length equals 14 residues. CDR1 is LGHNA, CDR2 YNFKEQ, per germline. The DNA for the CDR3 is TGTGCCAGCAGCCAAGATAAGGCGGCGGATACGCAGTATTTT. This gives the protein CASSQDKAADTQYF.

V and J are TRBV6-6 and TRBJ2-2; D is unclear. In germline, CDR1 is MNHNY, CDR2 SVGAGI (reference sequence). V lost 7 bases and J 4 bases, leaving 16 bases between the germline ends. This CDR3 region has 15 residues. CDR3 region: CASTTENLITGELFF. CDR3 nucleotides: TGTGCCAGCACCACAGAGAACTTGATCACCGGGGAGCTGTTTTTT.

The chain carries TRBV5-1 and TRBJ1-1; 9 bases fit TRBD1. Trimming cost V 3 bases and J 4 bases; bases outside gene matches: 4. CDR1 and CDR2 from the germline V gene are SGHRS and YFSETQ. The CDR3 totals 14 residues. In DNA, the CDR3 is TGCGCCAGCAGCTGGACAGGGGCGGTCACTGAAGCTTTCTTT. The encoded protein is CASSWTGAVTEAFF.

The chain links TRBV5-4 to TRBJ2-1, with D maybe TRBD1 (5 bases). CDR1 is SGHNT, CDR2 YYREEE, per germline (reference sequence). V gave up 4 bases and J gave up 14 bases, with 22 bases separating them. The length of the CDR3 is 14 residues. The CDR3, as DNA: TGTGCCAGCAGCCCGGACACTTATATAAGCATGAAGTTCTTC. This encodes CASSPDTYISMKFF.

V and J are TRBV7-2 and TRBJ1-5; D not certain. V was shortened by 1 base and J by 3 bases, with 10 bases between the two germline ends. Looked up from germline, CDR1 is SGHTA and CDR2 is FQGNSA. This CDR3 region has 15 residues. CDR3 DNA: TGTGCCAGCAGCTTAGTAGTCGGGAACAATCAGCCCCAGCATTTT. Translation: CASSLVVGNNQPQHF.

The chain carries TRBV7-9 and TRBJ2-7, with 10 bases that match TRBD2. V lost 5 bases to trimming and J lost 3 bases; unmatched junction nucleotides: 4. The CDR3 contains 14 residues. Germline V gene data show CDR1 as SEHNR and CDR2 as FQNEAQ (reference sequence). CDR3 residues: CASSRTSGDYEQYF. CDR3 coding DNA: TGTGCCAGCAGCCGGACTAGCGGCGACTACGAGCAGTACTTC.

The genes are TRBV30 and TRBJ1-1; a weak D match, TRBD1 (6 bases). V was trimmed by 3 bases and J by 7 bases, leaving 9 bases between them. The CDR3 contains 11 residues. In germline, CDR1 is GTSNPN, CDR2 SVGIG (reference sequence). CDR3 in amino acids: CAWSRQVEAFF. The CDR3 bases are TGTGCCTGGAGCCGACAGGTTGAAGCTTTCTTT.

There are a few counts of this clone. V gene TRBV11-2 combines with J gene TRBJ2-5, with D unresolved. The V end was cut by 5 bases, the J end by 5 bases, with 6 bases between. CDR3 size: 11 residues. From germline, CDR1 is SGHAT and CDR2 FQNNGV. The chain's CDR3 is CASSPRETQYF. CDR3 in DNA: TGTGCCAGCAGCCCCAGGGAGACCCAGTACTTC.

The CDR3 is CASSDGCQETQYF. The CDR3 region has the DNA TGTGCCAGCAGTGACGGCTGCCAAGAGACCCAGTACTTC. The V and J genes are TRBV6-4 and TRBJ2-5, with D unclear. Per the germline V gene, CDR1 is MRHNA and CDR2 is SNTAGT. CDR3 length equals 13 residues. The V end lost 2 bases, the J end lost 1 base, and 5 bases lay between the germline ends.

V and J are TRBV6-5 and TRBJ1-5; D remains unclear. CDR3 length: 15 amino acids. Looked up from germline, CDR1 is MNHEY and CDR2 is SVGAGI. Between the trimmed V and J ends, which lost 2 bases and 0 bases, there was a span of 8 bases. The CDR3 here is CASSYRHDSNQPQHF. CDR3 nucleotide sequence: TGTGCCAGCAGTTACCGACACGATAGCAATCAGCCCCAGCATTTT.

A note on this clone: Other DNA sequences of this sample code for an identical CDR3. The chain couples TRBV19 to TRBJ1-1; tentatively, D is TRBD1 (5 bases). V lost 1 base, J lost 2 bases, and 8 bases lay in between. This CDR3 region has 14 residues. Germline CDR1 and CDR2: LNHDA and SQIVND (reference sequence). CDR3: CASSIVTGNTEAFF. The CDR3 region has the DNA TGTGCCAGTAGTATAGTTACAGGAAACACTGAAGCTTTCTTT.

The chain employs TRBV18 and TRBJ2-3, with no clear D. The germline V gene has CDR1 KGHSH and CDR2 LQKENI. V lost 2 bases and J lost 5, with 5 bases in between. This CDR3 is built from 12 residues. The CDR3 protein is CASSPSGDTQYF. CDR3 DNA: TGTGCCAGCTCACCATCAGGAGATACGCAGTATTTT.

The chain couples TRBV27 to TRBJ1-2; D unresolved. Germline values: CDR1 MNHEY, CDR2 SMNVEV (reference sequence). The CDR3 spans 14 residues. With 5 bases removed from V and 1 base from J, the gap between germline ends came to 11 bases. The CDR3 loop reads CASSPVHINYGYTF. CDR3 nucleotide sequence: TGTGCCAGCAGTCCAGTCCACATTAACTATGGCTACACCTTC.

The V gene is TRBV6-5, the J gene TRBJ2-7; 7 bases align to TRBD1. The CDR3 length is 12 residues. Losses at the gene ends were 8 bases for V and 3 bases for J; bases not matched to a gene: 4. Germline V gene sequence: CDR1 MNHEY, CDR2 SVGAGI. CDR3 loop: CASSNRGYEQYF. DNA for the CDR3: TGTGCCAGCTCAAACAGGGGCTACGAGCAGTACTTC.